A single sample is the source of the 9 T cell receptor beta chains below, sequenced in a study of T cell repertoires in cytomegalovirus infection. The antigens these receptors bind are not known. Via MiXCR, TCRdb re-called the reads, giving one row per CDR3 protein. The sample holds approximately 260,000 distinct CDR3 sequences, roughly 21% seen once. Sequencing was performed on cultured PBMCs, taken from culture after CMV antigen stimulation. The receptors here all came from a human donor in good health (CMV status not recorded). Some clones in this sample may be carry-over from other donors' samples.

The chain links TRBV20-1 to TRBJ2-5; no definite D call. V was clipped by 3 bases and J by 1 base, with 9 bases between them. Germline lookup yields CDR1 DFQATT and CDR2 SNEGSKA (reference sequence). This CDR3 spans 13 amino acids. The CDR3 is CSASAAAQETQYF. The DNA for the CDR3 is TGCAGTGCTAGTGCGGCAGCCCAAGAGACCCAGTACTTC.

The chain combines TRBV18 with TRBJ1-1; 8 nucleotides match TRBD1. Trimming cost V 3 bases and J 4 bases; bases outside gene matches: 7. This CDR3 is 15 amino acids long. Germline CDR1 KGHSH, CDR2 LQKENI. CDR3 region: CASSPLDREGTEAFF. Here the CDR3 DNA reads TGTGCCAGCTCACCTCTGGACAGGGAGGGCACTGAAGCTTTCTTT. The full variable domain, its missing parts supplied by reference TRBV18 and TRBJ1-1, is NAGVMQNPRHLVRRRGQEARLRCSPMKGHSHVYWYRQLPEEGLKFMVYLQKENIIDESGMPKERFSAEFPKEGPSILRIQQVVRGDSAAYFCASSPLDREGTEAFFGQGTRLTVV.

This clonotype was picked up many times. The chain carries TRBV12-3 or TRBV12-4 and TRBJ2-2, with D tentatively TRBD1 or TRBD2 (5 bases each). The CDR3 extends over 12 amino acids. Trimming took off 3 bases at V and 6 bases at J, with 5 bases between the two ends. The CDR3 here is CASSLGAGELFF. Here the CDR3 DNA reads TGTGCCAGCAGTTTGGGGGCCGGGGAGCTGTTTTTT.

V usage is TRBV7-8 and J usage is TRBJ2-3, with a weak D call TRBD2 (6 bases). The germline V gene has CDR1 SGHVS and CDR2 FQNEAQ. This CDR3 region has 17 residues. The ends were cut back, 5 bases at V and 1 base at J, with 19 bases in the middle. The CDR3 loop reads CASSPIMGGARTDTQYF. CDR3 coding DNA: TGTGCCAGCAGCCCGATAATGGGGGGAGCACGCACAGATACGCAGTATTTT.

In its sample, this clonotype was seen a few times. The chain couples TRBV6-6 to TRBJ2-3; TRBD2 aligns across 10 bases. The V segment lost 6 bases and the J segment 5 bases; nucleotides outside the gene matches: 8. This CDR3 contains 15 residues. From germline, CDR1 is MNHNY and CDR2 SVGAGI (reference sequence). CDR3: CASSSLAGVIDTQYF. In nucleotides, the CDR3 is TGTGCCAGCAGCTCTCTAGCGGGAGTGATAGATACGCAGTATTTT.

At least ten counts were recorded for this clonotype. The V call is TRBV27, the J call TRBJ2-7; 15 bases align to TRBD2. J was trimmed by 0 bases and V by 5 bases; bases with no gene match: 11. CDR1 is MNHEY, CDR2 SMNVEV, per germline (reference sequence). The CDR3 is made up of 19 amino acids. The CDR3 DNA is TGTGCCAGCAGTCGAAAATCGGGACTAGCGGGAGGACCCTCCTACGAGCAGTACTTC. Translating it yields CASSRKSGLAGGPSYEQYF.

V and J are TRBV7-9 and TRBJ1-6; TRBD1 is a possible D gene (6 bases). This CDR3 is 17 amino acids long. In germline, CDR1 is SEHNR, CDR2 FQNEAQ (reference sequence). V dropped 2 bases and J dropped 5 bases, with 16 bases sitting between them. As DNA, the CDR3 is TGTGCCAGCAGCTTAAGTAAGGGGGGCTTCGATAATTCACCCCTCCACTTT. This sequence encodes CASSLSKGGFDNSPLHF.

The rearrangement joins TRBV7-8 to TRBJ2-2; D not resolved. The V end was cut by 3 bases, the J end by 3 bases, with 11 bases between. CDR1 and CDR2 (germline): SGHVS, FQNEAQ. This CDR3 comprises 15 residues. The CDR3 is CASSLVLTDTGELFF. Here the CDR3 DNA reads TGTGCCAGCAGCTTGGTTCTCACGGACACCGGGGAGCTGTTTTTT. Drawing the rest from reference TRBV7-8 and TRBJ2-2, the complete variable domain is GAGVSQSPRYKVAKRGQDVALRCDPISGHVSLFWYQQALGQGPEFLTYFQNEAQLDKSGLPSDRFFAERPEGSVSTLKIQRTQQEDSAVYLCASSLVLTDTGELFFGEGSRLTVL.

A few counts support this clonotype. The CDR3 is CASSQGSLAGVAGTGELFF. The CDR3 nucleotides read TGCGCCAGCAGCCAGGGAAGCCTAGCGGGAGTCGCTGGCACCGGGGAGCTGTTTTTT. This chain joins TRBV4-1 and TRBJ2-2; 10 bases are a match to TRBD2. From germline, CDR1 is MGHRA and CDR2 YSYEKL. The junction had 14 bases not matched to a gene; V was cut back by 3 bases and J by 4 bases. The CDR3 has 19 residues.